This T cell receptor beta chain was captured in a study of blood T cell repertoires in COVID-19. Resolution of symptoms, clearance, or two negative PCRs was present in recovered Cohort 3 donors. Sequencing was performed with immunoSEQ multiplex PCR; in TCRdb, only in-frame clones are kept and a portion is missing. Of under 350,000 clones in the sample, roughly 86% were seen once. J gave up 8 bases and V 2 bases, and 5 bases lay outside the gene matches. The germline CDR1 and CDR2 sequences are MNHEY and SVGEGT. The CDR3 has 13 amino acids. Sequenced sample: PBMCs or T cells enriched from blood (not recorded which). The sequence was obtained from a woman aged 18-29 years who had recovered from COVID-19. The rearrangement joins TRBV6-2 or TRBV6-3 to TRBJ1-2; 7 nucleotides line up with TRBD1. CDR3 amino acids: CASSYGTEQGYTF. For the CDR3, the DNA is TGTGCCAGCAGTTACGGGACAGAGCAAGGCTACACCTTC.